The subject of this entry is one T cell receptor (beta chain). In the authors' workflow: Amplification of reference gene primers provided the estimated nucleated cell counts. Sequencing was performed with immunoSEQ multiplex PCR; in TCRdb, only in-frame clones are kept and a portion is missing. The V and J calls and clone size are taken from that table; D and trimming were inferred from the DNA. Altogether under 200,000 clones are present, 80% to 85% being singletons, with the ten largest covering roughly 13%. With 3 bases clipped from V and 4 bases from J, the junction kept 11 bases outside the gene matches. The CDR3 is 17 amino acids. Per the germline V gene, CDR1 is PRHDT and CDR2 is FYEKMQ (reference sequence). This sample is drawn from a study of blood T cell repertoires in COVID-19.

The chain has TRBV13 and TRBJ1-2, with 10 bases identical to TRBD1. Material: peripheral blood. This clonotype was obtained from a man aged 18-30 years with active or convalescent COVID-19. This chain's CDR3 is CASSLSTGGRLRYGYTF. The CDR3 DNA reads as TGTGCCAGCAGCTTGTCGACAGGGGGCAGGCTTCGCTATGGCTACACCTTC.